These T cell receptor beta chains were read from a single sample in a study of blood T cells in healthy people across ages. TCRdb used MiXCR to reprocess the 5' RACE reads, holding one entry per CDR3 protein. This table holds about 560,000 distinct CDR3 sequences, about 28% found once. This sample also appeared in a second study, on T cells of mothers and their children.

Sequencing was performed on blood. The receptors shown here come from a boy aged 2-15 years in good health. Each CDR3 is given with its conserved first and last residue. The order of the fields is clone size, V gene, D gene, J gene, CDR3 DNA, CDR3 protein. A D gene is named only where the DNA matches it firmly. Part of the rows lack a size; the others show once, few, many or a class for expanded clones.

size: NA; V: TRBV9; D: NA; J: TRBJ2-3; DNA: TGTGCCAGCAGCGTTCAGGGGGGATCGTTCACAGATACGCAGTATTTT; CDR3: CASSVQGGSFTDTQYF
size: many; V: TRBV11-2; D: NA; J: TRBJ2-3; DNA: TGTGCCAGCAGGCTCCGGGGGATAGGGGGAGATACGCAGTATTTT; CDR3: CASRLRGIGGDTQYF
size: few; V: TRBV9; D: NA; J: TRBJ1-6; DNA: TGTGCCAGCAGCGTAGAGCTATTCGCGGGCACTGGGACGTCACCCCTCCACTTT; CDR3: CASSVELFAGTGTSPLHF
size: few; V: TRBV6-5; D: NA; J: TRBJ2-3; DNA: TGTGCCAGCAGTTACTCGGGCCCGCCAGAGAGGCAGTATTTT; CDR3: CASSYSGPPERQYF
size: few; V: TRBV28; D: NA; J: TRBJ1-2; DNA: TGTGCCAGCAGTCCGAGTCGGGGAAGGGGCGGTGGCTACACCTTC; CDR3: CASSPSRGRGGGYTF
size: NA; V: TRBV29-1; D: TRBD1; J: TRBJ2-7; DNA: TGCAGCGTTGAAGGCCCACAGGGGTACGAGCAGTACTTC; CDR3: CSVEGPQGYEQYF
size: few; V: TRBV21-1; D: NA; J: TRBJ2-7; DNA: TGTGCCAGCACGGGGAAAGGCAGGAGGACCTACGAGCAGTACTTC; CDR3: CASTGKGRRTYEQYF
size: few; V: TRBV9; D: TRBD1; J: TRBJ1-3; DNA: TGTGCCAGCAGCCCCCGGGACAGACCCTCTGGAAACACCATATATTTT; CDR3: CASSPRDRPSGNTIYF
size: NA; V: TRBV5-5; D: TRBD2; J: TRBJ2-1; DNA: TGTGCCAGCAGCCTTTGGTGGACTAGCGGGAGCAATGAGCAGTTCTTC; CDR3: CASSLWWTSGSNEQFF
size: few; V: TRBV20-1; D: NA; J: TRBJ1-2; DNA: TGCAGTGCCGGCGGGGGAGGGGGCTATGGCTACACCTTC; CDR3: CSAGGGGGYGYTF
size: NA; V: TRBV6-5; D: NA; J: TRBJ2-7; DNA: TGTGCCAGCAGTTACTCGGGAGCGGGCGAGCAGTACTTC; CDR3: CASSYSGAGEQYF
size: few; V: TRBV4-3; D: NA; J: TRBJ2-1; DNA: TGCGCCAGCAGCCAAGATGGGAGAGGCTACTACAATGAGCAGTTCTTC; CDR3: CASSQDGRGYYNEQFF
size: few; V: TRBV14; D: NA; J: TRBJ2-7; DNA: TGTGCCAGCAGCCAGGGGATACACTACGAGCAGTACTTC; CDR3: CASSQGIHYEQYF
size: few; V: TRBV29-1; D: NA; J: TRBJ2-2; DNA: TGCAGCGTTGCCAGGTGGGCTTCAACCGGGGAGCTGTTTTTT; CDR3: CSVARWASTGELFF
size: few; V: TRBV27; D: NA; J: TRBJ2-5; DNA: TGTGCCAGCAGTTACAAAGGGGTCACCCTGGGAGAGACCCAGTACTTC; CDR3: CASSYKGVTLGETQYF
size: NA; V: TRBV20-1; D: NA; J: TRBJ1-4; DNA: TGCAGTGCGGTACGCACCCCTGAAAAACTGTTTTTT; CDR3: CSAVRTPEKLFF
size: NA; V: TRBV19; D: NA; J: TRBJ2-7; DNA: TGTGCCAGTAGCATGAAAGGGATCTACGAGCAGTACTTC; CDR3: CASSMKGIYEQYF